This entry lists 21 T cell receptor beta chains sequenced from one sample in a study of T cells in women clearing cervical HPV infection. The assay was immunoSEQ multiplex PCR, and TCRdb's table has in-frame clones only and misses some. This listing includes about 20,000 clones. The sequencing sample was made of blood buffy coat. Receptor source: a woman aged 18 to 75 with a cervical HPV16 infection that either progressed to CIN3+ or cleared (not recorded which).

Notes on this clone: The read terminates 3 residues ahead of where the CDR3 ends, so the germline J gene completes it. The chain links TRBV7-8 to TRBJ2-1; the D gene is possibly TRBD1 (5 bases). Germline lookup yields CDR1 SGHVS and CDR2 FQNEAQ. This CDR3 is 14 amino acids long. V was clipped by 5 bases and J by 5 bases, with 13 bases between them. CDR3 sequence reads: CASSLRVGDNEQFF. The part of the CDR3 DNA that was read is TGTGCCAGCAGCCTCCGAGTAGGGGACAATGAG.

A word on this clone: The read gets to within 3 residues of the CDR3 end, and the germline J gene fills in the rest. The rearrangement links TRBV29-1 to TRBJ2-7; D possibly corresponds to TRBD1 (5 bases). Trimming pared 7 bases from V and 5 bases from J, leaving 18 bases between. Germline V gives CDR1 SQVTM, CDR2 ANQGSEA. The CDR3 spans 13 residues. The CDR3 loop is CSAGAKGVHEQYF. The CDR3 DNA, read in part, is TGCAGCGCCGGCGCGAAAGGGGTCCACGAG.

Turning to this clone: The CDR3 is cut off 3 residues early in the read; its end comes from the germline J gene. The sample has other DNA sequences that encode this CDR3 too. The chain employs TRBV11-2 and TRBJ2-7; the match to TRBD1 covers 7 bases. The germline CDR1 and CDR2 sequences are SGHAT and FQNNGV. Trimming cost V 0 bases and J 2 bases; bases outside gene matches: 1. This CDR3 has 14 residues. The CDR3 reads CASSLDGTAYEQYF. The DNA read from the CDR3 is TGTGCCAGCAGCTTAGACGGGACAGCCTACGAG.

Points on this clone: The CDR3 is cut off 3 residues early in the read; its end comes from the germline J gene. The chain employs TRBV19 and TRBJ2-1; maybe TRBD2 (6 bases). V was shortened by 6 bases and J by 1 base, with 13 bases between the two germline ends. The CDR3 is made up of 15 amino acids. The V gene's germline CDR1 is LNHDA and CDR2 SQIVND (reference sequence). Incomplete CDR3 DNA: TGTGCCAGTAGATCGCGGGAAGGATCCTACAATGAG. Translated, it gives CASRSREGSYNE. The entire CDR3 protein is CASRSREGSYNEQFF.

A remark on this clone: The sequenced fragment ends 3 residues before the CDR3 boundary, so the rest is inferred from the germline J gene. The chain combines TRBV6-2 or TRBV6-3 with TRBJ2-2, with 13 positions matching TRBD2. Trimming cost V 6 bases and J 5 bases; bases outside gene matches: 9. CDR1 and CDR2 from the germline V gene are MNHEY and SVGEGT. CDR3 length: 17 residues. CDR3 in amino acids: CASRPTGLAGTTGELFF. The DNA read from the CDR3 is TGTGCCAGCAGGCCTACGGGACTAGCGGGGACAACCGGGGAG.

The CDR3 bases that were read are TGTGCCAGCAGCTCCACAGGGGTGATCTACGAG. It codes for CASSSTGVIYE. The entire CDR3 sequence reads CASSSTGVIYEQYF. The chain joins TRBV7-9 to TRBJ2-7; 7 nucleotides line up with TRBD1. Read data end 3 residues before the CDR3 end; the end is taken from the germline J gene. CDR3 length: 14 amino acids. Trimming cost V 4 bases and J 3 bases; bases outside gene matches: 6. CDR1 is SEHNR and CDR2 is FQNEAQ in the germline V gene (reference sequence).

To note about this clone: The read stops 3 residues short of the end of the CDR3; the missing end is completed from the germline J gene. This chain connects TRBV20-1 to TRBJ2-7; D might be TRBD2 (6 bases). The CDR3 has 15 amino acids. The V gene's germline CDR1 is DFQATT and CDR2 SNEGSKA (reference sequence). V lost 0 bases to trimming and J lost 5 bases, with 17 bases between them. Incomplete CDR3 DNA: TGCAGTGCTAGAGATCGGGCTAGCGTCTTCCACGAG. This gives the protein CSARDRASVFHE. The full CDR3 protein is CSARDRASVFHEQYF.

Details on this clone: The CDR3 is cut off 3 residues early in the read; its end comes from the germline J gene. The V gene is TRBV20-1, the J gene TRBJ2-1; unclear D gene. The CDR3 consists of 14 residues. V lost 0 bases and J 8 bases, leaving 14 bases between the germline ends. Germline values: CDR1 DFQATT, CDR2 SNEGSKA (reference sequence). The sequenced CDR3 bases are TGCAGTGCTAGAGATTCTGGTCGCGGATATGAG. Amino acid sequence: CSARDSGRGYE. The whole CDR3 protein reads CSARDSGRGYEQFF.

As regards this clone: The read halts 3 residues ahead of the CDR3 end, with the missing end drawn from the germline J gene. The rearrangement links TRBV2 to TRBJ2-7, with 10 bases fitting TRBD2. J gave up 0 bases and V 5 bases, and 13 bases lay outside the gene matches. The CDR3 loop spans 18 amino acids. CDR1 and CDR2 (germline): SNHLY, FYNNEI. The CDR3 here is CASSQGWASGRNSYEQYF. CDR3 bases read: TGTGCCAGCAGTCAGGGTTGGGCTAGCGGGAGAAACTCCTACGAG.

Concerning this clone itself: Coverage ceases 3 residues before the CDR3 finishes, and the germline J gene fills in the end. The rearrangement joins TRBV20-1 to TRBJ2-1, with 8 bases fitting TRBD2. The CDR3 has 16 amino acids. The germline V gene has CDR1 DFQATT and CDR2 SNEGSKA (reference sequence). V shed 0 bases, J shed 8 bases, and the junction held 12 bases outside the gene matches. CDR3 sequence reads: CSARDPKSGSQDEQFF. The CDR3 bases that were read are TGCAGTGCTAGAGATCCAAAAAGCGGGAGCCAGGATGAG.

As for this clone: The sequenced fragment ends 3 residues before the CDR3 boundary, so the rest is inferred from the germline J gene. J is TRBJ1-3 and V is TRBV28, with TRBD1 as a possible D gene (6 bases). In germline, CDR1 is MDHEN, CDR2 SYDVKM. V was clipped by 8 bases and J by 1 base, with 12 bases between them. CDR3 length: 14 amino acids. The CDR3 loop is CASRTTGSGNTIYF. Incomplete CDR3 DNA: TGTGCCAGCCGAACCACAGGGTCTGGAAACACC.

As for this clone: The CDR3 end falls 3 residues outside the read, so it is completed with the germline J gene. The chain joins TRBV28 to TRBJ2-3; 7 nucleotides match TRBD2. The CDR3 extends over 16 amino acids. V shed 5 bases, J shed 2 bases, and the junction held 10 bases outside the gene matches. Per the germline V gene, CDR1 is MDHEN and CDR2 is SYDVKM. Incomplete CDR3 DNA: TGTGCCAGCAGTGGGGATAGCGGGTTTAACACAGATACG. Protein sequence: CASSGDSGFNTDT. The entire CDR3 sequence reads CASSGDSGFNTDTQYF. The full variable domain, in which reference TRBV28 and TRBJ2-3 provide the parts outside the CDR3, is DVKVTQSSRYLVKRTGEKVFLECVQDMDHENMFWYRQDPGLGLRLIYFSYDVKMKEKGDIPEGYSVSREKKERFSLILESASTNQTSMYLCASSGDSGFNTDTQYFGPGTRLTVL.

Of note for this clone: The read falls 3 residues short of the CDR3 end, and the missing part is taken from the germline J gene. The rearrangement joins TRBV29-1 to TRBJ1-2, with TRBD1 identical over 9 bases. This CDR3 is built from 13 residues. Germline V lookup: CDR1 SQVTM, CDR2 ANQGSEA. J was trimmed by 4 bases and V by 5 bases; bases with no gene match: 5. The DNA read from the CDR3 is TGCAGCGTTTTGGGACAGGGAATCTATGGC. Translation: CSVLGQGIYG. The full-length CDR3 reads as CSVLGQGIYGYTF.

As concerns this clone: The read ends 3 residues early relative to the CDR3; the germline J gene fills the gap. The rearrangement links TRBV6-2 or TRBV6-3 to TRBJ2-7; 8 bases are a match to TRBD1. The CDR3 is made up of 14 amino acids. V shed 6 bases, J shed 6 bases, and the junction held 10 bases outside the gene matches. CDR1 and CDR2 from the germline V gene are MNHEY and SVGEGT. CDR3 DNA (partial): TGTGCCAGCAGACTGACAGGGGATTCCCTCGAG. Protein product: CASRLTGDSLE. The full-length CDR3 reads as CASRLTGDSLEQYF.

Remarks on this clone: The read ends 3 residues early relative to the CDR3; the germline J gene fills the gap. This chain links TRBV20-1 with TRBJ2-1; 9 nucleotides match TRBD2. CDR1 is DFQATT and CDR2 is SNEGSKA in the germline V gene (reference sequence). V shed 6 bases, J shed 0 bases, and the junction held 6 bases outside the gene matches. The CDR3 sequence is 15 residues long. Incomplete CDR3 DNA: TGCAGTGCATCGACTAGCGGATTCTCCTACAATGAG. It is translated as CSASTSGFSYNE. The whole CDR3 region reads CSASTSGFSYNEQFF.

On this clone: The DNA ends 3 residues before the CDR3 does, and the rest of the CDR3 is filled in from the germline J gene. The genes are TRBV2 and TRBJ2-5; weak D call: TRBD2 (5 bases). Deletions cut 6 bases from V and 0 bases from J, with 8 bases between. The germline V gene has CDR1 SNHLY and CDR2 FYNNEI. There are 13 residues in the CDR3. CDR3 sequence reads: CASRPGDQETQYF. CDR3 bases read: TGTGCCAGCAGGCCCGGGGACCAAGAGACC.

On this clone: Read data end 3 residues before the CDR3 end; the end is taken from the germline J gene. This rearrangement joins TRBV20-1 to TRBJ1-1; D gene uncertain. The germline V gene has CDR1 DFQATT and CDR2 SNEGSKA (reference sequence). The CDR3 spans 12 residues. V was clipped by 2 bases and J by 1 base, with 5 bases between them. CDR3 protein: CSARRQNTEAFF. CDR3 DNA (partial): TGCAGTGCTAGAAGACAGAACACTGAA.

In regard to this clone: The read ends 3 residues before the CDR3 terminus; that terminus is restored from the germline J gene. The chain joins TRBV18 to TRBJ2-1; no definite D call. Trimming left V 6 bases short and J 6 bases short, with 21 bases between. The CDR3 is made up of 16 amino acids. Looked up from germline, CDR1 is KGHSH and CDR2 is LQKENI. The CDR3 bases that were read are TGTGCCAGCTCCCGACGGAGCGTCGAACGTCCCAATGAG. Its translation is CASSRRSVERPNE. The whole CDR3 protein is CASSRRSVERPNEQFF.

Comments on this clone: The CDR3 is cut off 3 residues early in the read; its end comes from the germline J gene. The rearrangement uses TRBV5-1 and TRBJ1-1, with TRBD1 matching over 10 bases. This CDR3 is built from 15 residues. Germline-derived CDR1 and CDR2 are SGHRS and YFSETQ. With 4 bases clipped from V and 3 bases from J, the junction kept 6 bases outside the gene matches. CDR3 bases read: TGCGCCAGCAGCGCGACAGGGGGCGCGGACACTGAA. Translation: CASSATGGADTE. The whole CDR3 protein reads CASSATGGADTEAFF.

About this clone itself: The missing CDR3 end, 3 residues past where the read stops, is filled in from the germline J gene. V usage is TRBV7-9 and J usage is TRBJ2-5, with 10 bases that match TRBD1. This CDR3 is 15 amino acids long. V was pared by 4 bases and J by 5 bases, with 7 bases of the junction left unmatched. Germline CDR1 SEHNR, CDR2 FQNEAQ (reference sequence). CDR3 sequence reads: CASSSGTGVGETQYF. The part of the CDR3 DNA that was read is TGTGCCAGCAGCTCCGGGACAGGGGTCGGCGAGACC.

For this clone: The sequenced fragment ends 3 residues before the CDR3 boundary, so the rest is inferred from the germline J gene. The chain carries TRBV19 and TRBJ1-5; D is uncertain. Per germline, CDR1 LNHDA and CDR2 SQIVND (reference sequence). The CDR3 consists of 15 residues. V was trimmed by 5 bases and J by 1 base, leaving 12 bases between them. The CDR3 bases that were read are TGTGCCAGTAGTCAGACGGCGGTGAGCAATCAGCCC. Residues: CASSQTAVSNQP. The CDR3 in its entirety is CASSQTAVSNQPQHF.